The T cell receptor (beta chain) under discussion was sequenced for a study of metastatic and nonmetastatic thyroid tumors. On the study more broadly: The study looked at repertoires side by side in blood and in tumor or nodule tissue from malignant and benign thyroid patients. General study results and limits: When malignant thyroid tumors were compared with benign nodules, TCR beta diversity was reportedly significantly higher in the malignant tumors. This held in both blood and tumor samples.

In regard to this clone: What it binds is not known.

Every patient was untreated before thyroid surgery. Per the authors' pipeline: Clinicopathological groups differed in CDR3, with these differences serving to build a distant-metastasis classifier for papillary thyroid cancer. TCRdb re-analyzed the PCR reads through MiXCR. TCRdb's processing, not the authors', yielded these V and J calls. The sample includes fewer than 6,500 clones, approximately 35% of them seen just once. Trimming pared 3 bases from V and 4 bases from J, leaving 13 bases between. The CDR3 has 14 amino acids. CDR1 and CDR2 (germline): KGHSH, LQKENI. This chain uses TRBV18 with TRBJ2-7; no reliable D call. Input material: tumor tissue. The clonotype originates from a female donor with papillary thyroid cancer or a benign thyroid nodule (not recorded which). Some clones in this sample may be carry-over from other donors' samples. The CDR3 DNA reads TGTGCCAGCTCACCTACAAACCCCTATTACGAGCAGTACTTC. Translation gives CASSPTNPYYEQYF.